The 25 T cell receptor beta chains in this list originate from one sample, sequenced in a study of T cell responses to AZD1222 COVID-19 vaccine. Clones were sequenced by immunoSEQ multiplex PCR, and TCRdb holds only the in-frame ones, with some missing. The sample shows 150,000 or so clones, 70% to 90% of them seen only once. This material consisted of peripheral blood, taken on day 0 of AZD1222 vaccination. The receptors originated from an adult in good health.

V and J are TRBV27 and TRBJ2-7, with a possible D match to TRBD1 (6 bases). Per the germline V gene, CDR1 is MNHEY and CDR2 is SMNVEV (reference sequence). V lost 0 bases and J 2 bases, leaving 17 bases between the germline ends. The CDR3 is 17 residues long. The CDR3 DNA is TGTGCCAGCAGTTTATCCGCCCGCAGGGGCCTCACCTACGAGCAGTACTTC. This encodes CASSLSARRGLTYEQYF.

This rearrangement joins TRBV4-1 to TRBJ1-4; 9 nucleotides match TRBD1. Per the germline V gene, CDR1 is MGHRA and CDR2 is YSYEKL. With 2 bases clipped from V and 8 bases from J, the junction kept 9 bases outside the gene matches. The CDR3 has 16 residues. The CDR3 protein is CASSQNPTGGQEKLFF. The CDR3 nucleotides read TGCGCCAGCAGCCAAAACCCAACAGGGGGCCAAGAAAAACTGTTTTTT.

The gene calls are TRBV3-1 (or the pseudogene TRBV3-2) and TRBJ2-7, with TRBD2 matching over 10 bases. The V segment lost 4 bases and the J segment 0 bases; nucleotides outside the gene matches: 9. CDR3 length equals 17 residues. The germline V gene encodes CDR1 LGHDT and CDR2 YNNKEL (reference sequence). This CDR3 reads CASSLPRASGSSYEQYF. CDR3 DNA sequence: TGTGCCAGCAGCCTTCCCCGAGCTAGCGGGAGCTCCTACGAGCAGTACTTC.

This clone was seen only once. The chain is built from TRBV6-4 and TRBJ2-7, with D possibly being TRBD2 (5 bases). The CDR3 is 10 amino acids. The germline V gene encodes CDR1 MRHNA and CDR2 SNTAGT. V lost 7 bases, J lost 12 bases, and 13 bases lay in between. In DNA form, the CDR3 reads TGTGCCAGCATACCGGGGAGAGGGTACTTC. Translated: CASIPGRGYF.

The rearrangement links TRBV2 to TRBJ2-7; D possibly corresponds to TRBD1 (6 bases). The CDR3 runs to 14 residues. V lost 4 bases and J lost 6, with 16 bases in between. The germline CDR1 and CDR2 sequences are SNHLY and FYNNEI. The CDR3 nucleotides read TGTGCCAGCAGTGCACAGGGCCGGTCCATCGAGCAGTACTTC. Translation gives CASSAQGRSIEQYF.

V and J are TRBV10-3 and TRBJ2-7, with TRBD1 matching over 11 bases. This CDR3 is 16 amino acids long. V lost 0 bases and J lost 2; bases outside the gene matches: 3. The germline V gene has CDR1 ENHRY and CDR2 SYGVKD. The chain's CDR3 is CAISESGGQGAYEQYF. DNA of the CDR3: TGTGCCATCAGTGAGTCGGGGGGACAGGGGGCCTACGAGCAGTACTTC.

This rearrangement joins TRBV11-2 to TRBJ2-5; D not resolved. V gave up 1 base and J gave up 5 bases, with 11 bases separating them. This CDR3 has 14 amino acids. From germline, CDR1 is SGHAT and CDR2 FQNNGV. As DNA, the CDR3 is TGTGCCAGCAGCTTAGTCGCGTTCAGGGAGACCCAGTACTTC. It is translated as CASSLVAFRETQYF.

The chain recombines TRBV5-8 with TRBJ2-5; 11 bases are shared with TRBD2. Germline V gene data show CDR1 as SGHTS and CDR2 as YDEGEE. V lost 3 bases and J lost 2; bases outside the gene matches: 9. The CDR3 totals 17 residues. CDR3 region: CASSSGGTSGTQETQYF. The CDR3 nucleotides read TGTGCCAGCAGCTCCGGCGGGACTAGCGGCACTCAAGAGACCCAGTACTTC.

The V and J genes are TRBV5-1 and TRBJ2-5, with TRBD2 matching 9 bases. V trimming: 1 base; J trimming: 4 bases; junction bases outside the gene matches: 11. The germline CDR1 and CDR2 sequences are SGHRS and YFSETQ. The CDR3 totals 17 residues. The CDR3 loop is CASSLWAGGRGGETQYF. The CDR3 coding sequence is TGCGCCAGCAGCTTGTGGGCGGGAGGGCGAGGTGGAGAGACCCAGTACTTC.

J is TRBJ2-2 and V is TRBV28; tentatively, D is TRBD1 (6 bases). V lost 6 bases, J lost 5 bases, and 16 bases lay in between. This CDR3 comprises 15 residues. CDR1 and CDR2 from the germline V gene are MDHEN and SYDVKM. The CDR3 DNA is TGTGCCAGCAGACTCAGATGGGGGCTAACCGGGGAGCTGTTTTTT. It translates to CASRLRWGLTGELFF.

The V gene is TRBV3-1 (or the pseudogene TRBV3-2), the J gene TRBJ2-1; D is possibly TRBD2 (6 bases). V lost 9 bases and J lost 6, with 18 bases in between. The CDR3 contains 14 residues. Germline loops: CDR1 LGHDT, CDR2 YNNKEL (reference sequence). The CDR3 DNA follows: TGTGCCAGTGGGGGACTCGCCCGGAGCAATGAGCAGTTCTTC. This translates into CASGGLARSNEQFF.

In its sample, this clone was seen once. The chain combines TRBV19 with TRBJ1-4, with 7 bases lining up with TRBD1. Germline V gives CDR1 LNHDA, CDR2 SQIVND (reference sequence). With V trimmed by 8 bases and J by 0 bases, 9 bases remained unmatched. The CDR3 is 16 amino acids. The CDR3, as DNA: TGTGCCAGTGAGGGGGCTCGGGGTGCAACTAATGAAAAACTGTTTTTT. It translates to CASEGARGATNEKLFF.

The rearrangement links TRBV28 to TRBJ1-6; D not resolved. The CDR3 is 14 residues long. Trimming removed 8 bases from V and 6 bases from J, with 14 bases in between. Germline values: CDR1 MDHEN, CDR2 SYDVKM. CDR3 residues: CASGTTRANSPLHF. CDR3 sequence (DNA): TGTGCCAGCGGAACTACAAGGGCTAATTCACCCCTCCACTTT.

The V call is TRBV7-2, the J call TRBJ1-1, with unresolved D. The V end lost 2 bases, the J end lost 0 bases, and 16 bases lay between the germline ends. Germline V gene sequence: CDR1 SGHTA, CDR2 FQGNSA. CDR3 length: 17 amino acids. The CDR3 loop is CASSLSRSGYMNTEAFF. CDR3 coding DNA: TGTGCCAGCAGCTTATCCCGATCAGGCTACATGAACACTGAAGCTTTCTTT.

The V call is TRBV5-1, the J call TRBJ2-7, with 7 bases that match TRBD1. V trimming: 3 bases; J trimming: 3 bases; junction bases outside the gene matches: 9. CDR3 length: 15 amino acids. CDR1 SGHRS and CDR2 YFSETQ come from the germline V gene. The DNA for the CDR3 is TGCGCCAGCAGCTCCTTACAGGGGTTACTCTACGAGCAGTACTTC. As protein: CASSSLQGLLYEQYF.

V is TRBV4-1 and J is TRBJ1-5; 10 bases match TRBD1. V was clipped by 1 base and J by 7 bases; unmatched bases: 4. The CDR3 runs 15 residues. Per germline, CDR1 MGHRA and CDR2 YSYEKL. This chain's CDR3 is CASSQGDRGRQPQHF. DNA for the CDR3: TGCGCCAGCAGCCAAGGGGACAGGGGCAGGCAGCCCCAGCATTTT.

The rearrangement joins TRBV19 to TRBJ2-5, with unresolved D. V was shortened by 1 base and J by 5 bases, with 8 bases between the two germline ends. Germline V gene data show CDR1 as LNHDA and CDR2 as SQIVND (reference sequence). The CDR3 spans 13 residues. The CDR3 DNA reads TGTGCCAGTAGTATAGTCCCCCATGAGACCCAGTACTTC. This gives the protein CASSIVPHETQYF.

This clone was picked up one time. This chain connects TRBV28 to TRBJ1-4; 7 bases match TRBD1. The CDR3 runs 15 residues. Trimming cost V 4 bases and J 2 bases; bases outside gene matches: 4. Germline CDR1 reads MDHEN; CDR2 reads SYDVKM. The CDR3 is CASSSTGFTNEKLFF. CDR3 bases: TGTGCCAGCAGTTCGACAGGGTTTACTAATGAAAAACTGTTTTTT.

The chain carries TRBV6-2 or TRBV6-3 and TRBJ2-1; D could derive from TRBD1 or TRBD2 (5 bases each). V dropped 2 bases and J dropped 0 bases, with 14 bases sitting between them. Germline assignment: CDR1 MNHEY and CDR2 SVGEGT. This CDR3 region has 17 residues. CDR3 amino acids: CASSYDTGRYSYNEQFF. The CDR3 DNA reads as TGTGCCAGCAGTTACGACACGGGGCGATACTCCTACAATGAGCAGTTCTTC.

This chain links TRBV19 with TRBJ1-1; 7 nucleotides agree with TRBD1. Looked up from germline, CDR1 is LNHDA and CDR2 is SQIVND (reference sequence). The CDR3 contains 14 residues. Trimming cost V 6 bases and J 1 base; bases outside gene matches: 5. CDR3: CASRNRGRNTEAFF. In DNA, the CDR3 is TGTGCCAGTAGGAACAGGGGTCGGAACACTGAAGCTTTCTTT.

CDR3 protein: CASSSSGTSYNEQFF. The CDR3 DNA follows: TGTGCCAGCAGCTCTAGCGGGACCTCCTACAATGAGCAGTTCTTC. The rearrangement uses TRBV7-3 and TRBJ2-1, with 9 bases lining up with TRBD2. CDR1 is SGHTA and CDR2 is FQGTGA in the germline V gene. V dropped 4 bases and J dropped 0; count of bases not matched to a gene: 1. This CDR3 spans 15 amino acids.

V usage is TRBV12-3 or TRBV12-4 and J usage is TRBJ2-1; D perhaps matches TRBD2 (5 bases). This CDR3 spans 13 amino acids. The V and J ends lost 3 bases and 8 bases respectively, with 11 bases between them. The CDR3 loop is CASSFEGYYEQFF. The DNA for the CDR3 is TGTGCCAGCAGTTTCGAGGGTTACTATGAGCAGTTCTTC.

The chain has TRBV5-5 and TRBJ1-6, with D perhaps TRBD1 (6 bases). Trimming removed 5 bases at V and 7 bases at J, with 13 bases between. The CDR3 sequence is 14 residues long. Germline-derived CDR1 and CDR2 are SGHKS and YYEKEE (reference sequence). The CDR3 sequence: CASRQGVGNSPLHF. The DNA for the CDR3 is TGTGCCAGCAGACAGGGCGTCGGCAATTCACCCCTCCACTTT.

V is TRBV5-1 and J is TRBJ1-3, with D uncertain. CDR3 length: 14 residues. V was clipped by 0 bases and J by 0 bases, with 4 bases between them. CDR1 SGHRS and CDR2 YFSETQ come from the germline V gene. The CDR3 reads CASSLGSSGNTIYF. CDR3 sequence (DNA): TGCGCCAGCAGCTTGGGCAGCTCTGGAAACACCATATATTTT.

The chain couples TRBV12-3 or TRBV12-4 to TRBJ2-1; D is uncertain. The CDR3 consists of 13 residues. V lost 3 bases to trimming and J lost 4 bases, with 7 bases between them. CDR3 bases: TGTGCCAGCAGTTTGCGGTATTACAATGAGCAGTTCTTC. This encodes CASSLRYYNEQFF.